Listed below are T cell receptor beta chains from one sample, sequenced in a study of cytomegalovirus exposure and HLA in healthy donors. Data came from immunoSEQ multiplex PCR; TCRdb stores just in-frame clones and leaves some out. Of 70,000 or so clones in the sample, around 94% were seen once. The sequencing sample was made of PBMCs. The receptors come from a woman aged 18-29 years in good health and CMV-seropositive. CDR3s include the opening cysteine and the closing phenylalanine or tryptophan. Each record gives: CDR3 DNA, CDR3 protein, D gene, clone size, V gene, J gene. A D gene is named only where the DNA matches it firmly. For some rows the clone size is stated as once, few or many, or as a class when expanded; others skip it.

TGTGCCATCAGTGAGATTGCGGGAGCGGATGAGCAGTTCTTC	CAISEIAGADEQFF	TRBD2	.	TRBV10-3	TRBJ2-1
TGTGCCAGTAGTTTCGGAGGGGCCCAGCATTTT	CASSFGGAQHF	.	.	TRBV19	TRBJ1-5
TGTGCCAGCAGTGAAGTTTGGGGGGATGAACAGCCCCAGCATTTT	CASSEVWGDEQPQHF	.	.	TRBV6-1	TRBJ1-5
TGTGCCAGCAGCCCCCGGTTTGGGAACACCGGGGAGCTGTTTTTT	CASSPRFGNTGELFF	.	once	TRBV7-3	TRBJ2-2
TGTGCCAGCAGCTTAGCGAGGGACACCGGTACCGGGGCCAACGTCCTGACTTTC	CASSLARDTGTGANVLTF	.	.	TRBV7-8	TRBJ2-6
TGCGCCAGCAGTGAGTCAGGGACAGCTAGCGAGCAGTACTTC	CASSESGTASEQYF	TRBD1	.	TRBV10-1	TRBJ2-7
TGTGCCAGCAGTTACACCAAACGGGGAGAAGCTTTCTTT	CASSYTKRGEAFF	.	.	TRBV6-5	TRBJ1-1
TGTGCCAGTAGTATAGCTACCGGGACAGGCCTCTCCTACGAGCAGTACTTC	CASSIATGTGLSYEQYF	TRBD1	.	TRBV19	TRBJ2-7
TGTGCCATCAGTGAGGGCGGGGCGACGGGGATTTACGAGCAGTACTTC	CAISEGGATGIYEQYF	.	.	TRBV10-3	TRBJ2-7
TGCGCCAGCAGCTTACAGGGGTATACTGAAGCTTTCTTT	CASSLQGYTEAFF	TRBD1	once	TRBV5-1	TRBJ1-1
TGTGCCAGCAGCAACCGCCGGGGTGTGCAGTACTTC	CASSNRRGVQYF	.	once	TRBV7-9	TRBJ2-7
TGTGCCAGCAGCTTTATTAGCGGGGGTACAGATACGCAGTATTTT	CASSFISGGTDTQYF	TRBD2	.	TRBV7-8	TRBJ2-3
TGTGCCAGCAGCTTGACCACCGACAGGCCACTGCTCTTC	CASSLTTDRPLLF	.	.	TRBV5-6	TRBJ2-1
TGTGCCAGTAGTCTAGACAGACCTAGGCTAAATCAGCCCCAGCATTTT	CASSLDRPRLNQPQHF	.	.	TRBV19	TRBJ1-5
TGTGCCAGCAGCTCGAGGAGGGGACAGGGGCAGGGAGATACGCAGTATTTT	CASSSRRGQGQGDTQYF	TRBD1	.	TRBV7-6	TRBJ2-3
TGTGCCACCTCGCGGCCCTCTGGAAACACCATATATTTT	CATSRPSGNTIYF	.	.	TRBV28	TRBJ1-3
TGTGCCAGCAGTGAAGAGGGGATTTCCTACAATGAGCAGTTCTTC	CASSEEGISYNEQFF	.	.	TRBV6-1	TRBJ2-1
TGTGCCAGCAGCTCCTCGGGGTTACAGCCCCAGCATTTT	CASSSSGLQPQHF	.	.	TRBV7-6	TRBJ1-5
TGTGCCAGCAGCTCCACTAGCTCCTACGAGCAGTACTTC	CASSSTSSYEQYF	.	.	TRBV11-3	TRBJ2-7
TGCAGTGCTAGAGTACAAGAGACCCAGTACTTC	CSARVQETQYF	.	once	TRBV20-1	TRBJ2-5
TGCGCCAGCAGCCTCTCACTAGAGGGCGAGCAGTACTTC	CASSLSLEGEQYF	.	.	TRBV5-1	TRBJ2-7
TGTGCCAGCAGCTTGGGGGCCCTCATGAACACTGAAGCTTTCTTT	CASSLGALMNTEAFF	.	.	TRBV11-2	TRBJ1-1
TGTGCCAGCAGTCAGGCGACCGGGGAGCTGTTTTTT	CASSQATGELFF	.	once	TRBV6-5	TRBJ2-2
TGTGCCAGCAGACAAACCACAGGGGTCGGGGAGCTGTTTTTT	CASRQTTGVGELFF	TRBD1	.	TRBV27	TRBJ2-2
TGTGCCAGTACGCTGGCCCGGGACAGGATGGATACGCAGTATTTT	CASTLARDRMDTQYF	TRBD1	.	TRBV19	TRBJ2-3
TGTGCCAGCAGCTATAGCGGGAGGGCCTACAATGAGCAGTTCTTC	CASSYSGRAYNEQFF	TRBD2	.	TRBV9	TRBJ2-1
TGCGCCAGCAGCCAAGATAGCGGGGGGGCGGAGACCCAGTACTTC	CASSQDSGGAETQYF	TRBD2	.	TRBV4-1	TRBJ2-5
TGCGCCAGCAGCCCCAACCCGGGGGGGGCGTCTAATACGCAGTATTTT	CASSPNPGGASNTQYF	TRBD2	.	TRBV4-1	TRBJ2-3
TGTGCCAGCAGTTTATTGGGGGGGGGACCCTACGAGCAGTACTTC	CASSLLGGGPYEQYF	TRBD2	.	TRBV27	TRBJ2-7
TGTGCCAGCAGTCCCGACGACGGGAGAGTGACTGAAGCTTTCTTT	CASSPDDGRVTEAFF	.	.	TRBV27	TRBJ1-1
TGTGCCAGCAGCTTCGCCGCGGCTCCCGAGGGCTATGGCTACACCTTC	CASSFAAAPEGYGYTF	.	.	TRBV9	TRBJ1-2
TGTGCCAGCAGCGACGGGGGTTACGAGCAGTACTTC	CASSDGGYEQYF	.	.	TRBV9	TRBJ2-7
TGTGCCAGCAGCTTGGCCGGGACACCCGACGAGCAGTTCTTC	CASSLAGTPDEQFF	.	.	TRBV5-4	TRBJ2-1
TGCGCCAGCAGCGGGGGGGGGATCATGAACACTGAAGCTTTCTTT	CASSGGGIMNTEAFF	.	.	TRBV4-3	TRBJ1-1
TGCGCCAGCAGCCAAGGGACTGACTTCACAGATACGCAGTATTTT	CASSQGTDFTDTQYF	.	.	TRBV4-1	TRBJ2-3
TGTGCCAGCAGCGGACGGGACAGAACCTACAATGAGCAGTTCTTC	CASSGRDRTYNEQFF	TRBD1	.	TRBV9	TRBJ2-1
TGCGCCAGCAGCACGCGGACAGAAGAGACCCAGTACTTC	CASSTRTEETQYF	.	.	TRBV4-3	TRBJ2-5
TGTGCCAGCTCCCCTACAGGGACGGGAAACACCATATATTTT	CASSPTGTGNTIYF	.	.	TRBV5-4	TRBJ1-3
TGTGCCAGCTCACCACCGTTGAGCCAGGCGAATGAGCAGTTCTTC	CASSPPLSQANEQFF	.	.	TRBV18	TRBJ2-1
TGTGCCAGCAGCCCCTGGGGGGGAATGCGTTATAGCAATCAGCCCCAGCATTTT	CASSPWGGMRYSNQPQHF	.	.	TRBV2	TRBJ1-5